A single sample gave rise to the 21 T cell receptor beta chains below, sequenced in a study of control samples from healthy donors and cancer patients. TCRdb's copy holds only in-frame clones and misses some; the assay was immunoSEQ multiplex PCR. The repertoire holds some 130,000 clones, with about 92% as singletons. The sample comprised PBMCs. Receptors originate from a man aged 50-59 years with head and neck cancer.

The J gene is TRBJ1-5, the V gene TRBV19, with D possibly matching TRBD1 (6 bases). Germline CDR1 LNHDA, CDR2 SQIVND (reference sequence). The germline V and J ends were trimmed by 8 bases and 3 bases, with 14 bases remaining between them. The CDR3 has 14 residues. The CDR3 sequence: CASEKGQHNQPQHF. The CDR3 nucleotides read TGTGCCAGTGAAAAAGGACAGCACAATCAGCCCCAGCATTTT.

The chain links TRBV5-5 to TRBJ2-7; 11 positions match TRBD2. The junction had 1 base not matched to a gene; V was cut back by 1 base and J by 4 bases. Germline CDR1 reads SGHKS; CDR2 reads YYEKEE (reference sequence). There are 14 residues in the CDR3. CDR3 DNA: TGTGCCAGCAGCTTGACTAGCGGGGGATACGAGCAGTACTTC. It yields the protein CASSLTSGGYEQYF.

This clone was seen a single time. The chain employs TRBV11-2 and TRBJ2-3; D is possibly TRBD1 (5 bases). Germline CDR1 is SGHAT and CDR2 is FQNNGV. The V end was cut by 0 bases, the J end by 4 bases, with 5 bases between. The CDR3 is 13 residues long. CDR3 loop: CASSLEGADTQYF. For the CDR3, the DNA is TGTGCCAGCAGCTTAGAAGGGGCAGATACGCAGTATTTT.

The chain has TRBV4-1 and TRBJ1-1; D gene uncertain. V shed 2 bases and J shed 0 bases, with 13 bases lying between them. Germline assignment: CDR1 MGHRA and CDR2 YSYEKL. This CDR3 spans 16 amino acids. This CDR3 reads CASSQLIGFMNTEAFF. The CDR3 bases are TGCGCCAGCAGCCAACTTATCGGCTTCATGAACACTGAAGCTTTCTTT.

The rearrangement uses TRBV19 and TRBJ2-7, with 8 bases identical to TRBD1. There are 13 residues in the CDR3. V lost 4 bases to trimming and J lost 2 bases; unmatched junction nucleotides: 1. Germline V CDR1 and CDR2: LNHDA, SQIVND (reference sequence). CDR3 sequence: CASSTDRAYEQYF. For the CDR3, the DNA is TGTGCCAGTAGTACGGACAGGGCCTACGAGCAGTACTTC.

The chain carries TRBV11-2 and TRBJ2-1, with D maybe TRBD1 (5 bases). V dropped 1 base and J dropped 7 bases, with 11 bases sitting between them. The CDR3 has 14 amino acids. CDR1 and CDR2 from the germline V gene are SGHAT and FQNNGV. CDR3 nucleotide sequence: TGTGCCAGCAGCTTAGGAGCCAGGGCGAATGAGCAGTTCTTC. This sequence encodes CASSLGARANEQFF.

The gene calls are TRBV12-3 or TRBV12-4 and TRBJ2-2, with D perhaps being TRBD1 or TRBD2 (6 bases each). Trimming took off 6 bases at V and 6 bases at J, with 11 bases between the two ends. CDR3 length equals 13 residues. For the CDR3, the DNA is TGTGCCAGCAGCCTGGAGGGGGCCGGGGAGCTGTTTTTT. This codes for CASSLEGAGELFF.

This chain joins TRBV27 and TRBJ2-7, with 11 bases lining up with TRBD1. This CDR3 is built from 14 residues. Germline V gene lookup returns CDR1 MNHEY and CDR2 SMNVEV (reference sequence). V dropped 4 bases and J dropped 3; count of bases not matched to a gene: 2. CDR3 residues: CASSSGTGGYEQYF. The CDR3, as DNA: TGTGCCAGCAGTTCCGGGACAGGGGGCTACGAGCAGTACTTC.

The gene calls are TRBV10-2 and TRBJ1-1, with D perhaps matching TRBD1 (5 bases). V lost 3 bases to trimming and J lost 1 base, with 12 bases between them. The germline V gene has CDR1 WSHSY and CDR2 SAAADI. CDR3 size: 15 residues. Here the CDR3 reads CASSDPAGSNTEAFF. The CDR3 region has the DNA TGCGCCAGCAGTGATCCCGCAGGGTCGAACACTGAAGCTTTCTTT.

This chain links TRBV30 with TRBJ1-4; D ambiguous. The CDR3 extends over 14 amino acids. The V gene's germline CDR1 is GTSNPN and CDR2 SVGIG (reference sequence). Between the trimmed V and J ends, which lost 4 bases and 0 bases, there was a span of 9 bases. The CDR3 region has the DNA TGTGCCTGGAAGAGGCCTGCAACTAATGAAAAACTGTTTTTT. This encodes CAWKRPATNEKLFF.

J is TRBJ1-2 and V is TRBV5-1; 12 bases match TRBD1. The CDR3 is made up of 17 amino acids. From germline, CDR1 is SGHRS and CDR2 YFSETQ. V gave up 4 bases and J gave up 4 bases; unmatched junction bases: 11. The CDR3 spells CASSVTGTGGALYGYTF. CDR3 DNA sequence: TGCGCCAGCAGCGTAACCGGGACAGGGGGCGCTCTCTATGGCTACACCTTC.

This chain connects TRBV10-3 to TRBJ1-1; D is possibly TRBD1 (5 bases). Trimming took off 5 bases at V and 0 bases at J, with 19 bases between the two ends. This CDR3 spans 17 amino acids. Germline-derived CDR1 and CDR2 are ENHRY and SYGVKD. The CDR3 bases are TGTGCCATCAGTAATCCGGGAACGGGGACCATGAACACTGAAGCTTTCTTT. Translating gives CAISNPGTGTMNTEAFF.

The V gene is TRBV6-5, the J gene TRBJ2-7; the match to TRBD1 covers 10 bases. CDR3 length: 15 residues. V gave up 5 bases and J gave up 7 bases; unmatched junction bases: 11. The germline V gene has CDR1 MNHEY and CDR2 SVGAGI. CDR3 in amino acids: CASSLKSGTGEEQYF. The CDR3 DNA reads TGTGCCAGCAGTCTAAAGTCCGGGACAGGGGAAGAGCAGTACTTC.

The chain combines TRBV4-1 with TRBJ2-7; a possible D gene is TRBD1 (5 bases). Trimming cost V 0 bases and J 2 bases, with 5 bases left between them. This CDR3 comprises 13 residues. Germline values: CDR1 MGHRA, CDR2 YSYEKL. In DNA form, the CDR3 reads TGCGCCAGCAGCCAAGACAGGGCCTACGAGCAGTACTTC. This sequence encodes CASSQDRAYEQYF.

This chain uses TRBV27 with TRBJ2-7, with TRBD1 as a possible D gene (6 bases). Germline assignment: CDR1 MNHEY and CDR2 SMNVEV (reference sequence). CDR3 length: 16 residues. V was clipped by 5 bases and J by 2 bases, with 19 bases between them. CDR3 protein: CASSPGVDTVTYEQYF. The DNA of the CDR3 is TGTGCCAGCAGTCCAGGGGTAGACACCGTCACCTACGAGCAGTACTTC.

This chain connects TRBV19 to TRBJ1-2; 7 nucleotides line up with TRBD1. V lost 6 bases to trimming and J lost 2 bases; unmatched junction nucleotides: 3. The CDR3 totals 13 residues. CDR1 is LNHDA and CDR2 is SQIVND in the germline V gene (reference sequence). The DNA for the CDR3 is TGTGCCAGTAGGGGGGACAGAAACTATGGCTACACCTTC. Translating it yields CASRGDRNYGYTF.

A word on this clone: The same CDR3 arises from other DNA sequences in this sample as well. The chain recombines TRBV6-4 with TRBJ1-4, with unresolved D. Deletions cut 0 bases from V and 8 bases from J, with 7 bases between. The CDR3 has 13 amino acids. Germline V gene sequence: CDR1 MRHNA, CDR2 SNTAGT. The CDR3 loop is CASSDSGGEKLFF. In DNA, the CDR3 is TGTGCCAGCAGTGACTCGGGTGGAGAAAAACTGTTTTTT.

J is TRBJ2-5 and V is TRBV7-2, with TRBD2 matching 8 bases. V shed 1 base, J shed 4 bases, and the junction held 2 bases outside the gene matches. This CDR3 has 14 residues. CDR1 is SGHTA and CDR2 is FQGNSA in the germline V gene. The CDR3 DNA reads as TGTGCCAGCAGCTTAGTGGGACTAGTAGAGACCCAGTACTTC. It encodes CASSLVGLVETQYF.

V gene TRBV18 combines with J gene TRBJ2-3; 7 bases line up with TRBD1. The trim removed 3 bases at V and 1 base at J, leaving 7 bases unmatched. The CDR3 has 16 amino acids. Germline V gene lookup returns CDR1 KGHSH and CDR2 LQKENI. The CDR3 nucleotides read TGTGCCAGCTCACCCGGACAGGAGACCGGCACAGATACGCAGTATTTT. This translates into CASSPGQETGTDTQYF.

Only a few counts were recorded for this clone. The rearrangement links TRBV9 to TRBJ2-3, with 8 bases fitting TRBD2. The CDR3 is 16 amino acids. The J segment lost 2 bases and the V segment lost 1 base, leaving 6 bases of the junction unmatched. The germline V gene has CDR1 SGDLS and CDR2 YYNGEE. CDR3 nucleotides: TGTGCCAGCAGCGTACAAAGCGGGGGCTACACAGATACGCAGTATTTT. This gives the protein CASSVQSGGYTDTQYF.

The CDR3 loop reads CASSLETRNSGNTIYF. DNA for the CDR3: TGTGCCAGCAGCTTAGAAACTCGTAACTCTGGAAACACCATATATTTT. V and J are TRBV11-2 and TRBJ1-3, with D uncertain. With 0 bases removed from V and 0 bases from J, the gap between germline ends came to 9 bases. The CDR3 extends over 16 amino acids. Germline CDR1 and CDR2: SGHAT and FQNNGV.